This entry lists 8 T cell receptor beta chains sequenced from one sample in a study of T cell repertoires in cytomegalovirus infection. TCRdb reanalysed the reads using MiXCR and keeps one entry per CDR3 protein. The table records a few hundred thousand distinct CDR3 sequences, more than 8% of them present only once. Sequencing was done on a sample of PBMCs. These receptor sequences come from a human donor in good health (CMV status not recorded). Some clones in this sample may be carry-over from other donors' samples.

Ten or more counts support this clonotype. This chain connects TRBV7-7 to TRBJ2-1; D gene ambiguous. With 4 bases removed from V and 0 bases from J, the gap between germline ends came to 10 bases. Germline V gene data show CDR1 as SSHAT and CDR2 as FNYEAQ (reference sequence). The CDR3 has 15 residues. The CDR3 loop reads CASSSGRSSYNEQFF. CDR3 DNA: TGTGCCAGCAGCTCTGGACGGAGCTCCTACAATGAGCAGTTCTTC.

This clonotype occurred a few times. This chain connects TRBV7-6 to TRBJ2-5; TRBD1 matches 7 bases. Germline values: CDR1 SGHVS, CDR2 FNYEAQ. The V gene end was trimmed by 5 bases and the J gene end by 0 bases; junction bases not matched to a gene: 6. The CDR3 contains 15 residues. CDR3 nucleotide sequence: TGTGCCAGCAGCCCTCGGGACAGCGACCAAGAGACCCAGTACTTC. Protein: CASSPRDSDQETQYF.

This clonotype was picked up a small number of times. The CDR3 DNA sequence: TGTGCCATCAGGGAGGGTCGGGCCCCGAACACTGAAGCTTTCTTT. This encodes CAIREGRAPNTEAFF. V and J are TRBV10-3 and TRBJ1-1, with no clear D. The V end lost 6 bases, the J end lost 1 base, and 15 bases lay between the germline ends. Per the germline V gene, CDR1 is ENHRY and CDR2 is SYGVKD. The length of the CDR3 is 15 residues.

This clonotype was counted at least ten times. V is TRBV7-3 and J is TRBJ2-7, with 14 bases that match TRBD2. From germline, CDR1 is SGHTA and CDR2 FQGTGA. V lost 0 bases, J lost 2 bases, and 3 bases stayed unmatched. CDR3 size: 17 residues. The CDR3 DNA reads as TGTGCCAGCAGCTTAACCCCGACTAGCGGGAGGGCCTACGAGCAGTACTTC. As protein: CASSLTPTSGRAYEQYF.

This clonotype was counted at least ten times. The CDR3: CASSRRQGASNQPQHF. The CDR3 DNA sequence: TGTGCCAGCAGCCGTCGACAGGGTGCCTCGAATCAGCCCCAGCATTTT. The V gene is TRBV6-2 or TRBV6-3, the J gene TRBJ1-5; 7 nucleotides match TRBD1. This CDR3 comprises 16 residues. V was pared by 6 bases and J by 4 bases, with 12 bases of the junction left unmatched. Looked up from germline, CDR1 is MNHEY and CDR2 is SVGEGT.

Here the CDR3 reads CASSSTSTGELFF. The CDR3 coding sequence is TGTGCCAGTAGTTCCACTTCCACCGGGGAGCTGTTTTTT. This chain connects TRBV19 to TRBJ2-2; no clear D. The CDR3 is made up of 13 amino acids. V lost 5 bases and J 4 bases, leaving 8 bases between the germline ends. Germline loops: CDR1 LNHDA, CDR2 SQIVND (reference sequence).

In its sample, this clonotype was seen many times. The chain combines TRBV27 with TRBJ2-5; 14 bases align to TRBD2. V lost 5 bases to trimming and J lost 3 bases; unmatched junction nucleotides: 8. Germline CDR1 MNHEY, CDR2 SMNVEV (reference sequence). This CDR3 has 17 residues. The CDR3 loop is CASSPGTSGGWEETQYF. DNA for the CDR3: TGTGCCAGCAGTCCAGGGACTAGCGGGGGTTGGGAAGAGACCCAGTACTTC.

This clonotype was seen a few times. This sequence joins TRBV7-9 and TRBJ2-3; D not resolved. The V gene lost 1 base and the J gene lost 7 bases, with 9 bases spanning the gap. This CDR3 comprises 13 residues. The V gene's germline CDR1 is SEHNR and CDR2 FQNEAQ (reference sequence). CDR3: CASSLERSYTQYF. CDR3 sequence (DNA): TGTGCCAGCAGCTTAGAACGGTCATATACGCAGTATTTT.